Below, 29 T cell receptor beta chains from the same sample are listed, as sequenced in a study of blood T cell repertoires in COVID-19. Libraries were prepared by immunoSEQ multiplex PCR; TCRdb keeps only in-frame clonotypes and omits some of them. Of about 250,000 clones listed, about 85% are singletons. Sequences were obtained from peripheral blood. The origin of the receptors is a woman aged 55-69 years with active or convalescent COVID-19.

The chain carries TRBV3-1 (or the pseudogene TRBV3-2) and TRBJ1-3; possibly TRBD1 for D (5 bases). V was pared by 5 bases and J by 2 bases, with 13 bases between. Looked up from germline, CDR1 is LGHDT and CDR2 is YNNKEL (reference sequence). This CDR3 is built from 15 residues. The CDR3 coding sequence is TGTGCCAGCAGCTCCTCCCCAGGGACTGGAAACACCATATATTTT. Amino acids: CASSSSPGTGNTIYF.

The CDR3 here is CAIGTGSSGNTIYF. CDR3 DNA: TGTGCCATCGGGACAGGGAGCTCTGGAAACACCATATATTTT. The chain combines TRBV10-3 with TRBJ1-3, with TRBD1 matching 9 bases. Germline CDR1 reads ENHRY; CDR2 reads SYGVKD. The CDR3 loop spans 14 amino acids. The ends lost 8 bases at V and 0 bases at J; junction bases unmatched: 2.

The chain has TRBV14 and TRBJ1-4; 7 nucleotides match TRBD1. J gave up 5 bases and V 1 base, and 1 base lay outside the gene matches. There are 14 residues in the CDR3. The V gene's germline CDR1 is SGHDN and CDR2 FVKESK. CDR3 DNA: TGTGCCAGCAGCCAAGTACAGGGGAATGAAAAACTGTTTTTT. As protein: CASSQVQGNEKLFF. Using reference TRBV14 and TRBJ1-4 for the parts outside the CDR3, the full variable domain is EAGVTQFPSHSVIEKGQTVTLRCDPISGHDNLYWYRRVMGKEIKFLLHFVKESKQDESGMPNNRFLAERTGGTYSTLKVQPAELEDSGVYFCASSQVQGNEKLFFGSGTQLSVL.

The chain joins TRBV6-4 to TRBJ2-3; TRBD1 is a possible D gene (5 bases). The CDR3 has 14 residues. Germline CDR1 MRHNA, CDR2 SNTAGT. Trimming took 5 bases from V and 4 from J, leaving 13 bases between them. In DNA form, the CDR3 reads TGTGCCAGCAGTTCGGATCAGGGTCCAGATACGCAGTATTTT. It codes for CASSSDQGPDTQYF.

This chain uses TRBV14 with TRBJ1-1; D is undetermined. The CDR3 length is 15 residues. The germline V and J ends were trimmed by 1 base and 5 bases, with 14 bases remaining between them. Per the germline V gene, CDR1 is SGHDN and CDR2 is FVKESK. CDR3 amino acids: CASSQAGSLRTEAFF. CDR3 DNA sequence: TGTGCCAGCAGCCAAGCTGGATCCCTGAGGACTGAAGCTTTCTTT.

This CDR3 reads CASSSRTALTSGSYNEQFF. CDR3 sequence (DNA): TGTGCCAGCTCATCCAGGACAGCCCTGACTAGCGGGTCGTACAATGAGCAGTTCTTC. The chain combines TRBV18 with TRBJ2-1, with 10 bases matching TRBD2. The CDR3 is 19 amino acids. Germline V gene sequence: CDR1 KGHSH, CDR2 LQKENI. Trimming removed 5 bases from V and 4 bases from J; junction bases left unmatched: 17. Combining the CDR3 with reference TRBV18 and TRBJ2-1 gives the whole variable domain NAGVMQNPRHLVRRRGQEARLRCSPMKGHSHVYWYRQLPEEGLKFMVYLQKENIIDESGMPKERFSAEFPKEGPSILRIQQVVRGDSAAYFCASSSRTALTSGSYNEQFFGPGTRLTVL.

V and J are TRBV3-1 (or the pseudogene TRBV3-2) and TRBJ1-4, with D possibly being TRBD1 (6 bases). Between the trimmed V and J ends, which lost 3 bases and 3 bases, there was a span of 8 bases. The CDR3 sequence is 14 residues long. CDR1 and CDR2 (germline): LGHDT, YNNKEL (reference sequence). CDR3 loop: CASSHTGSNEKLFF. The DNA for the CDR3 is TGTGCCAGCAGCCACACAGGGTCTAATGAAAAACTGTTTTTT.

This sequence joins TRBV7-2 and TRBJ1-1; D unclear. The CDR3 loop spans 14 amino acids. Germline CDR1 SGHTA, CDR2 FQGNSA. V lost 3 bases to trimming and J lost 7 bases, with 15 bases between them. The CDR3 sequence is CASSFYFGEGEAFF. The CDR3 DNA reads TGTGCCAGCAGCTTTTATTTTGGGGAGGGTGAAGCTTTCTTT.

The gene calls are TRBV11-2 and TRBJ2-1; no reliable D call. V was trimmed by 5 bases and J by 6 bases, leaving 11 bases between them. CDR3 length: 13 residues. Per germline, CDR1 SGHAT and CDR2 FQNNGV. CDR3 sequence reads: CASSPPGSNEQFF. The CDR3 DNA reads TGTGCCAGCAGCCCGCCGGGTAGCAATGAGCAGTTCTTC.

The CDR3 DNA sequence: TGTGCCAGCAGTGAAGCTGGGGGGGACGGACAAGAGACCCAGTACTTC. It encodes CASSEAGGDGQETQYF. The chain uses TRBV6-1 and TRBJ2-5, with 7 bases matching TRBD2. The CDR3 spans 16 residues. Germline V CDR1 and CDR2: MNHNS, SASEGT. Trimming at V came to 0 bases and at J to 2 bases, leaving 6 bases not matched to a gene.

The chain employs TRBV7-2 and TRBJ2-2; D gene unclear. V was trimmed by 5 bases and J by 2 bases, leaving 6 bases between them. CDR1 is SGHTA and CDR2 is FQGNSA in the germline V gene. The CDR3 contains 13 residues. The CDR3 DNA follows: TGTGCCAGCAGCCCCAAAAACACCGGGGAGCTGTTTTTT. It specifies CASSPKNTGELFF.

The chain joins TRBV6-5 to TRBJ1-2; tentatively, D is TRBD1 (6 bases). CDR3 size: 13 residues. Germline CDR1 is MNHEY and CDR2 is SVGAGI. Trimming removed 5 bases from V and 8 bases from J, with 15 bases in between. CDR3 sequence reads: CASSPGGGQGYTF. CDR3 coding DNA: TGTGCCAGCAGTCCGGGGGGCGGTCAGGGCTACACCTTC.

The chain links TRBV9 to TRBJ2-1; 11 positions match TRBD1. CDR3 length: 17 residues. Germline values: CDR1 SGDLS, CDR2 YYNGEE. V lost 0 bases to trimming and J lost 3 bases; unmatched junction nucleotides: 5. For the CDR3, the DNA is TGTGCCAGCAGCGTAGGTCCGGGACAGGGGGGCTACAATGAGCAGTTCTTC. This gives the protein CASSVGPGQGGYNEQFF.

The genes are TRBV27 and TRBJ2-3; TRBD2 agrees at 10 bases. V was clipped by 2 bases and J by 5 bases; unmatched bases: 10. This CDR3 spans 17 amino acids. The germline gives CDR1 MNHEY, CDR2 SMNVEV (reference sequence). The CDR3 sequence: CASSLQLASGRRDTQYF. In DNA form, the CDR3 reads TGTGCCAGCAGTTTACAGCTAGCTAGCGGGAGAAGAGATACGCAGTATTTT.

In this sample, this clone turned up a few times. Distinct nucleotide sequences in the sample also encode this CDR3. The J gene is TRBJ2-2, the V gene TRBV5-6; 10 bases fit TRBD2. This CDR3 spans 18 amino acids. Germline CDR1 reads SGHDT; CDR2 reads YYEEEE. The trim removed 0 bases at V and 6 bases at J, leaving 11 bases unmatched. The CDR3 DNA reads TGTGCCAGCAGCTTGGGGGCCGCTAGCGGGGGTGACGCCGGGGAGCTGTTTTTT. Its translation is CASSLGAASGGDAGELFF.

The chain carries TRBV6-5 and TRBJ1-1; weak D call: TRBD1 (6 bases). CDR1 is MNHEY, CDR2 SVGAGI, per germline. V was pared by 6 bases and J by 3 bases, with 11 bases between. CDR3 length: 13 residues. CDR3 DNA sequence: TGTGCCAGCAGAGCCGGACAGTACACTGAAGCTTTCTTT. Translation: CASRAGQYTEAFF.

V usage is TRBV5-1 and J usage is TRBJ2-7; D possibly corresponds to TRBD2 (5 bases). The germline V gene encodes CDR1 SGHRS and CDR2 YFSETQ. The CDR3 loop spans 15 amino acids. The V gene lost 0 bases and the J gene lost 6 bases, with 16 bases spanning the gap. CDR3 DNA: TGCGCCAGCAGCTTGGCCCTGGGAGCCAGGACCGAGCAGTACTTC. It codes for CASSLALGARTEQYF.

CDR3 sequence reads: CAISEGSGGSSYEQYF. CDR3 in DNA: TGTGCCATCAGTGAAGGCTCTGGCGGGAGCTCCTACGAGCAGTACTTC. The chain combines TRBV10-3 with TRBJ2-7, with 7 bases aligning to TRBD2. Germline CDR1 and CDR2: ENHRY and SYGVKD. The CDR3 runs to 16 residues. With V trimmed by 3 bases and J by 0 bases, 8 bases remained unmatched.

The V and J genes are TRBV10-3 and TRBJ1-2; D uncertain. Germline-derived CDR1 and CDR2 are ENHRY and SYGVKD. The CDR3 has 15 residues. V shed 0 bases and J shed 5 bases, with 13 bases lying between them. CDR3 sequence: CAISESAAARYGYTF. As DNA, the CDR3 is TGTGCCATCAGTGAGTCTGCAGCCGCGAGGTATGGCTACACCTTC.

The CDR3 loop reads CASRQGYSGANVLTF. CDR3 in DNA: TGCGCCAGCAGACAGGGGTACTCTGGGGCCAACGTCCTGACTTTC. The V and J genes are TRBV10-2 and TRBJ2-6; 7 bases align to TRBD1. The ends lost 6 bases at V and 0 bases at J; junction bases unmatched: 2. The CDR3 spans 15 residues. Per germline, CDR1 WSHSY and CDR2 SAAADI.

The chain uses TRBV5-1 and TRBJ2-5; 8 positions agree with TRBD1. Germline loops: CDR1 SGHRS, CDR2 YFSETQ. The junction had 12 bases not matched to a gene; V was cut back by 0 bases and J by 5 bases. The CDR3 runs 17 residues. This chain's CDR3 is CASSLVGTGSIGETQYF. CDR3 DNA sequence: TGCGCCAGCAGCTTGGTTGGGACAGGCTCAATAGGGGAGACCCAGTACTTC.

The V and J genes are TRBV11-2 and TRBJ2-1; 10 bases fit TRBD1. Germline-derived CDR1 and CDR2 are SGHAT and FQNNGV. CDR3 length: 15 residues. V lost 3 bases, J lost 4 bases, and 3 bases stayed unmatched. CDR3 sequence (DNA): TGTGCCAGCAGCTTCCCGGACAGGGGGTACAATGAGCAGTTCTTC. Translating it yields CASSFPDRGYNEQFF.

The gene calls are TRBV9 and TRBJ2-1; TRBD2 matches 7 bases. Germline loops: CDR1 SGDLS, CDR2 YYNGEE. This CDR3 spans 16 amino acids. J was trimmed by 0 bases and V by 4 bases; bases with no gene match: 7. CDR3 DNA sequence: TGTGCCAGCAGCTCCTCCGGGACTACCTCCTACAATGAGCAGTTCTTC. It codes for CASSSSGTTSYNEQFF. The full variable domain, in which reference TRBV9 and TRBJ2-1 provide the parts outside the CDR3, is DSGVTQTPKHLITATGQRVTLRCSPRSGDLSVYWYQQSLDQGLQFLIQYYNGEERAKGNILERFSAQQFPDLHSELNLSSLELGDSALYFCASSSSGTTSYNEQFFGPGTRLTVL.

The rearrangement links TRBV5-1 to TRBJ2-2, with 9 bases lining up with TRBD1. Unmatched junction bases numbered 4, after V lost 3 bases and J lost 4 bases. There are 15 residues in the CDR3. CDR1 is SGHRS, CDR2 YFSETQ, per germline. As DNA, the CDR3 is TGCGCCAGCAGCTGGGGACAGGGAGGCACCGGGGAGCTGTTTTTT. This gives the protein CASSWGQGGTGELFF.

This clone has just one count. The same CDR3 arises from other DNA sequences in this sample as well. The genes are TRBV18 and TRBJ2-1; D may be TRBD2 (6 bases). CDR1 KGHSH and CDR2 LQKENI come from the germline V gene. CDR3 length: 12 amino acids. The V gene lost 2 bases and the J gene lost 7 bases, with 6 bases spanning the gap. Here the CDR3 DNA reads TGTGCCAGCTCACCAGGAGGGAATGAGCAGTTCTTC. It yields the protein CASSPGGNEQFF.

This clone was seen a single time. The V call is TRBV11-2, the J call TRBJ2-7, with 11 bases aligning to TRBD1. CDR1 and CDR2 (germline): SGHAT, FQNNGV. CDR3 length: 15 amino acids. J was trimmed by 7 bases and V by 3 bases; bases with no gene match: 8. Here the CDR3 reads CASSFTGTGGGEQYV. Here the CDR3 DNA reads TGTGCCAGCAGCTTTACCGGGACAGGGGGTGGGGAGCAGTACGTC.

The chain uses TRBV7-9 and TRBJ1-1, with 8 bases that match TRBD1. The germline V gene has CDR1 SEHNR and CDR2 FQNEAQ (reference sequence). The CDR3 consists of 14 residues. J was trimmed by 8 bases and V by 2 bases; bases with no gene match: 7. CDR3 sequence reads: CASSLLGQVPEAFF. The CDR3 DNA reads as TGTGCCAGCAGCTTATTGGGACAGGTCCCCGAAGCTTTCTTT.

V gene TRBV30 combines with J gene TRBJ1-2; D gene unclear. Germline CDR1 is GTSNPN and CDR2 is SVGIG (reference sequence). This CDR3 has 13 amino acids. V dropped 4 bases and J dropped 4 bases, with 13 bases sitting between them. CDR3 DNA sequence: TGTGCCTGGACGGGTAATCGTCTCTATGGCTACACCTTC. Protein: CAWTGNRLYGYTF.

The V and J genes are TRBV7-9 and TRBJ2-1, with 8 nucleotides matching TRBD2. After removal of 6 bases from V and 6 bases from J, the junction contained 10 bases not matched to a gene. The germline V gene has CDR1 SEHNR and CDR2 FQNEAQ (reference sequence). The CDR3 loop spans 15 amino acids. The CDR3 nucleotides are TGTGCCAGCAGACCGGATCCGGGAGGGTTCAATGAGCAGTTCTTC. It is translated as CASRPDPGGFNEQFF. The full variable domain, rest sourced from reference TRBV7-9 and TRBJ2-1, is DTGVSQNPRHKITKRGQNVTFRCDPISEHNRLYWYRQTLGQGPEFLTYFQNEAQLEKSRLLSDRFSAERPKGSFSTLEIQRTEQGDSAMYLCASRPDPGGFNEQFFGPGTRLTVL.